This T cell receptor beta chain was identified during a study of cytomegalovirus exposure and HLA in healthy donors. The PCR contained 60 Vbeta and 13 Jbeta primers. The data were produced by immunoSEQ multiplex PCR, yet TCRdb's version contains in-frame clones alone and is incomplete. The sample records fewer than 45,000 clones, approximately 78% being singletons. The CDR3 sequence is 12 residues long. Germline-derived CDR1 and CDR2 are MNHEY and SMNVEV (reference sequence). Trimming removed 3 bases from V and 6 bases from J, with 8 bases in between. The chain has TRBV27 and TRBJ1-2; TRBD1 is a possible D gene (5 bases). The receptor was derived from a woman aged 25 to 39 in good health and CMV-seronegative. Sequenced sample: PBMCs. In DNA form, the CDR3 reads TGTGCCAGCAGTTTTAGGGGCGATGGCTACACCTTC. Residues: CASSFRGDGYTF.